This passage covers 18 T cell receptor beta chains from one sample sequenced in a study of blood T cell repertoires in COVID-19. Clones were sequenced by immunoSEQ multiplex PCR, and TCRdb holds only the in-frame ones, with some missing. Of approximately 150,000 clones detected, approximately 80% appear once; the ten largest clones hold about a tenth. Material for sequencing was peripheral blood. These receptors all come from a man in his 60s with active or convalescent COVID-19.

This clone was observed a single time. This chain connects TRBV20-1 to TRBJ1-2; the D gene is possibly TRBD1 (6 bases). The CDR3 is made up of 11 amino acids. Trimming stripped 0 bases from V and 14 bases from J, with 13 bases between. Germline V gene lookup returns CDR1 DFQATT and CDR2 SNEGSKA (reference sequence). The DNA of the CDR3 is TGCAGTGCTAGAGATGTGCCAGGGGAAACCTTC. Residues: CSARDVPGETF.

The CDR3 reads CASSPSGRGGEAFF. DNA for the CDR3: TGTGCCAGCTCACCAAGTGGCCGGGGGGGTGAAGCTTTCTTT. V usage is TRBV18 and J usage is TRBJ1-1, with a tentative D call TRBD1 (5 bases). V lost 2 bases and J lost 7, with 14 bases in between. Germline V gene sequence: CDR1 KGHSH, CDR2 LQKENI. This CDR3 spans 14 amino acids.

This chain links TRBV13 with TRBJ2-1; 14 nucleotides line up with TRBD2. J lost 8 bases, V lost 5 bases, and 5 bases had no gene match. The CDR3 is 15 residues long. CDR1 is PRHDT and CDR2 is FYEKMQ in the germline V gene (reference sequence). The CDR3: CASSAGTSGSYEQFF. In DNA form, the CDR3 reads TGTGCCAGCAGCGCCGGGACTAGCGGGAGCTATGAGCAGTTCTTC.

The chain recombines TRBV5-1 with TRBJ2-1; 11 positions match TRBD2. With 5 bases clipped from V and 3 bases from J, the junction kept 4 bases outside the gene matches. The length of the CDR3 is 15 residues. The germline CDR1 and CDR2 sequences are SGHRS and YFSETQ. As DNA, the CDR3 is TGCGCCAGCAGGGGCACTAGCGGGAGCTACAATGAGCAGTTCTTC. This sequence encodes CASRGTSGSYNEQFF.

The gene calls are TRBV6-5 and TRBJ1-1; D perhaps matches TRBD1 (5 bases). V was pared by 1 base and J by 3 bases, with 12 bases between. Germline V gene sequence: CDR1 MNHEY, CDR2 SVGAGI. This CDR3 has 15 residues. CDR3 loop: CASSYFGTLDTEAFF. The DNA for the CDR3 is TGTGCCAGCAGTTACTTTGGGACTCTGGACACTGAAGCTTTCTTT.

The chain is built from TRBV6-6 and TRBJ1-2; maybe TRBD1 (5 bases). CDR3 length: 14 residues. Trimming removed 6 bases from V and 5 bases from J, with 16 bases in between. CDR1 is MNHNY, CDR2 SVGAGI, per germline (reference sequence). The CDR3 reads CASSLNGGVYGYTF. The CDR3 bases are TGTGCCAGCAGCTTAAACGGAGGGGTTTATGGCTACACCTTC.

This sequence joins TRBV4-1 and TRBJ2-5; 7 bases map to TRBD1. CDR1 is MGHRA, CDR2 YSYEKL, per germline. CDR3 length: 14 residues. The V segment lost 4 bases and the J segment 2 bases; nucleotides outside the gene matches: 4. The CDR3 region is CASSRGQTQETQYF. CDR3 nucleotide sequence: TGCGCCAGCAGCCGGGGACAGACTCAAGAGACCCAGTACTTC.

The rearrangement joins TRBV10-1 to TRBJ2-2, with TRBD1 matching 9 bases. The ends lost 5 bases at V and 1 base at J; junction bases unmatched: 2. Germline V gives CDR1 WNHNN, CDR2 SYGVQD (reference sequence). This CDR3 comprises 15 residues. The CDR3 reads CASSLDRGNTGELFF. The CDR3 nucleotides are TGCGCCAGCAGTTTGGACAGGGGGAACACCGGGGAGCTGTTTTTT.

The V and J genes are TRBV14 and TRBJ1-3; weak D call: TRBD1 (5 bases). The V gene's germline CDR1 is SGHDN and CDR2 FVKESK. V shed 4 bases and J shed 0 bases, with 16 bases lying between them. The CDR3 covers 17 residues. The CDR3 nucleotides are TGTGCCAGCAGCCCGTTCAGGGCCCTCAGCTCTGGAAACACCATATATTTT. This encodes CASSPFRALSSGNTIYF.

The genes are TRBV6-6 and TRBJ2-3; TRBD2 matches 12 bases. This CDR3 has 16 residues. J was trimmed by 1 base and V by 6 bases; bases with no gene match: 5. Per the germline V gene, CDR1 is MNHNY and CDR2 is SVGAGI (reference sequence). This CDR3 reads CASRRLAGDGTDTQYF. The DNA for the CDR3 is TGTGCCAGCAGAAGACTAGCGGGGGACGGCACAGATACGCAGTATTTT.

This clone was seen once. This sequence joins TRBV3-1 (or the pseudogene TRBV3-2) and TRBJ2-3, with TRBD2 matching over 7 bases. Unmatched junction bases numbered 11, after V lost 5 bases and J lost 0 bases. CDR3 length equals 17 residues. CDR1 and CDR2 (germline): LGHDT, YNNKEL (reference sequence). The CDR3 DNA is TGTGCCAGCAGCTACAACCTACTAGCGATTAGCACAGATACGCAGTATTTT. It codes for CASSYNLLAISTDTQYF.

This chain connects TRBV27 to TRBJ2-1; 9 nucleotides align to TRBD1. Trimming cost V 6 bases and J 6 bases; bases outside gene matches: 12. Germline V gene data show CDR1 as MNHEY and CDR2 as SMNVEV (reference sequence). The CDR3 runs 16 residues. Here the CDR3 reads CASSQQLGQGFNEQFF. The DNA of the CDR3 is TGTGCCAGCAGCCAGCAACTGGGACAGGGATTCAATGAGCAGTTCTTC.

This clone was seen a single time. In DNA, the CDR3 is TGTGCCAGCAGCGAGGACAGGTTGTCTCAGCCCCAGCATTTT. It codes for CASSEDRLSQPQHF. V is TRBV21-1 and J is TRBJ1-5; TRBD1, the table's D call, lacks a check against the DNA. TRBV21-1 is annotated as a pseudogene. CDR3 length equals 14 residues.

The DNA of the CDR3 is TGTGCCAGCAGTTACTCAGGGTTGGGAGGGCTACAGCCCCAGCATTTT. It yields the protein CASSYSGLGGLQPQHF. V and J are TRBV6-2 or TRBV6-3 and TRBJ1-5; the D is unclear. The CDR3 contains 16 residues. Germline CDR1 is MNHEY and CDR2 is SVGEGT. With 0 bases removed from V and 7 bases from J, the gap between germline ends came to 16 bases.

The J gene is TRBJ1-2, the V gene TRBV19; D is possibly TRBD1 (6 bases). V was shortened by 10 bases and J by 4 bases, with 19 bases between the two germline ends. There are 14 residues in the CDR3. CDR1 and CDR2 (germline): LNHDA, SQIVND (reference sequence). CDR3 residues: CATDRGGGIYGYTF. For the CDR3, the DNA is TGTGCCACCGACCGCGGGGGCGGGATCTATGGCTACACCTTC.

This chain uses TRBV28 with TRBJ1-5; 8 nucleotides agree with TRBD1. V trimming: 5 bases; J trimming: 7 bases; junction bases outside the gene matches: 10. There are 15 residues in the CDR3. CDR1 and CDR2 (germline): MDHEN, SYDVKM. CDR3 sequence reads: CASSRDRYNTQPQHF. In DNA, the CDR3 is TGTGCCAGCAGTCGGGACAGGTACAACACCCAGCCCCAGCATTTT. Complete variable domain (other parts from reference TRBV28 and TRBJ1-5): DVKVTQSSRYLVKRTGEKVFLECVQDMDHENMFWYRQDPGLGLRLIYFSYDVKMKEKGDIPEGYSVSREKKERFSLILESASTNQTSMYLCASSRDRYNTQPQHFGDGTRLSIL.

The chain combines TRBV28 with TRBJ1-1; D remains unclear. The CDR3 has 12 amino acids. V lost 4 bases to trimming and J lost 2 bases, with 5 bases between them. Germline V gene data show CDR1 as MDHEN and CDR2 as SYDVKM. CDR3 amino acids: CASSSQNTEAFF. The CDR3 coding sequence is TGTGCCAGCAGTTCACAAAACACTGAAGCTTTCTTT.

The chain links TRBV7-2 to TRBJ2-2; the D gene is possibly TRBD1 (5 bases). In germline, CDR1 is SGHTA, CDR2 FQGNSA. This CDR3 spans 16 amino acids. V was shortened by 5 bases and J by 0 bases, with 13 bases between the two germline ends. In DNA form, the CDR3 reads TGTGCCAGCAGCGAAAGAGGCAGGGCGAACACCGGGGAGCTGTTTTTT. Amino acids: CASSERGRANTGELFF.